One TCR beta chain is described in this entry. Its specificity is unknown. This PCR relied on a set of 60 Vbeta primers and 13 Jbeta primers. This table comes from immunoSEQ multiplex PCR, and its TCRdb copy is limited to in-frame clones, with some not included. Counted here are 100,000 to 150,000 clones, approximately 78% occurring once; the ten biggest clones make up approximately 11%. V shed 0 bases and J shed 5 bases, with 8 bases lying between them. CDR1 and CDR2 (germline): SGHKS, YYEKEE (reference sequence). The CDR3 totals 13 residues. The entry originates in a study of cytomegalovirus exposure and HLA in healthy donors. Study results and caveats: Most subjects' HLA-A and HLA-B alleles were reportedly predicted from TCR beta sequences.

Specimen: PBMCs. This chain joins TRBV5-5 and TRBJ1-2, with D possibly matching TRBD1 (5 bases). The clonotype originates from a man aged 25 to 40 in good health and CMV-seropositive. The DNA of the CDR3 is TGTGCCAGCAGCTTGGCCGGGGGGTATGGCTACACCTTC. Translating it yields CASSLAGGYGYTF.